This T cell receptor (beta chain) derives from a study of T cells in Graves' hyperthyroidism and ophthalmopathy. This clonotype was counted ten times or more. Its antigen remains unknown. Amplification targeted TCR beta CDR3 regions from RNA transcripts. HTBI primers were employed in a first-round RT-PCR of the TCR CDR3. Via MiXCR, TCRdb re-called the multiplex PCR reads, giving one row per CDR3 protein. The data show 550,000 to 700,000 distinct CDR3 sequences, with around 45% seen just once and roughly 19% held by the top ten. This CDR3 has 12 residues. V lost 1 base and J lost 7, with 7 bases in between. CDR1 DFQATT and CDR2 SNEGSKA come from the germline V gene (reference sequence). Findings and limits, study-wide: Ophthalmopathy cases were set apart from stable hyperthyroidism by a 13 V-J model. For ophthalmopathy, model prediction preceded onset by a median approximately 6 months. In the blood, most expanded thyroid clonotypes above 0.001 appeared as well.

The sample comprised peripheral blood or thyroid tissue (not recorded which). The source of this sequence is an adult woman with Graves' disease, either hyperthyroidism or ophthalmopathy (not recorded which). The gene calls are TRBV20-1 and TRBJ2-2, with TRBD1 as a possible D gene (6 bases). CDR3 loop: CSARGGHGELFF. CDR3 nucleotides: TGCAGTGCTAGAGGGGGACACGGGGAGCTGTTTTTT.